This T cell receptor (beta chain) was recovered during a study of blood T cell repertoires in COVID-19. Those enrolled, adults aged about 18 to 89 years, came from about two dozen US areas. The V gene's germline CDR1 is SGHTA and CDR2 FQGNSA. The CDR3 extends over 13 amino acids. The V end was cut by 0 bases, the J end by 7 bases, with 6 bases between. Here immunoSEQ multiplex PCR was the method, and the copy in TCRdb shows in-frame clones only, minus some. The sample lists about 300,000 clones; just under 90% were seen once. V is TRBV7-2 and J is TRBJ2-2, with D hard to call. Specimen: PBMCs or T cells enriched from blood (not recorded which). This sequence was found in a woman aged 45-59 years who had been exposed to COVID-19. CDR3 nucleotide sequence: TGTGCCAGCAGCTTAGCATTAAACGGGGAGCTGTTTTTT. This codes for CASSLALNGELFF.